The 3 T cell receptor beta chains below all came from one sample that was sequenced in a study of shared clonotypes between healthy human individuals. The assay was immunoSEQ multiplex PCR, and TCRdb's table has in-frame clones only and misses some. The data hold millions of clones, with approximately 90% observed a single time. The sequenced sample was naive CD4+ T cells sorted from blood. The subset here: CD45RA+ positively selected. These receptors were obtained from a man younger than 30 in good health.

The chain employs TRBV14 and TRBJ2-3; 12 nucleotides align to TRBD2. Germline-derived CDR1 and CDR2 are SGHDN and FVKESK. The trim removed 5 bases at V and 1 base at J, leaving 4 bases unmatched. The CDR3 is 16 amino acids. For the CDR3, the DNA is TGTGCCAGCAGCGCGGGACTAGCGGGCGGCACAGATACGCAGTATTTT. It encodes CASSAGLAGGTDTQYF. The full variable domain, completed using reference TRBV14 and TRBJ2-3, is EAGVTQFPSHSVIEKGQTVTLRCDPISGHDNLYWYRRVMGKEIKFLLHFVKESKQDESGMPNNRFLAERTGGTYSTLKVQPAELEDSGVYFCASSAGLAGGTDTQYFGPGTRLTVL.

This chain links TRBV5-1 with TRBJ1-4, with D unclear. V was shortened by 0 bases and J by 8 bases, with 14 bases between the two germline ends. The CDR3 has 15 amino acids. CDR1 SGHRS and CDR2 YFSETQ come from the germline V gene. The CDR3 region is CASSLAGPGEEKLFF. The CDR3 DNA sequence: TGCGCCAGCAGCTTGGCCGGGCCCGGAGAAGAAAAACTGTTTTTT.

In DNA, the CDR3 is TGTGCCAGCTGGAGGGTGAGCGCTTTCTTT. Encoded protein: CASWRVSAFF. The rearrangement links TRBV28 to TRBJ1-1; D not certain. This CDR3 has 10 residues. V lost 8 bases and J 11 bases, leaving 12 bases between the germline ends. Germline V lookup: CDR1 MDHEN, CDR2 SYDVKM. Full variable domain (missing parts from reference TRBV28 and TRBJ1-1): DVKVTQSSRYLVKRTGEKVFLECVQDMDHENMFWYRQDPGLGLRLIYFSYDVKMKEKGDIPEGYSVSREKKERFSLILESASTNQTSMYLCASWRVSAFFGQGTRLTVV.